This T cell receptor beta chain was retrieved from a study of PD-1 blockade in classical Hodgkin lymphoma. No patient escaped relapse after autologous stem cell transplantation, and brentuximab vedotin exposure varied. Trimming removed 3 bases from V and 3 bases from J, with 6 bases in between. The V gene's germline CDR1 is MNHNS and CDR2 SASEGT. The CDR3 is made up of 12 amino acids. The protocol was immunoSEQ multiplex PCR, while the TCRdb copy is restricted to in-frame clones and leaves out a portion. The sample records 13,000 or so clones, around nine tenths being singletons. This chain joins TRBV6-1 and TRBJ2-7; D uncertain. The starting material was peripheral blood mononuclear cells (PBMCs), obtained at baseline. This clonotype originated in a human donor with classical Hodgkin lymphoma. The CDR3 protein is CASSDRVYEQYF. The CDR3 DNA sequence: TGTGCCAGCAGTGATAGGGTCTACGAGCAGTACTTC.